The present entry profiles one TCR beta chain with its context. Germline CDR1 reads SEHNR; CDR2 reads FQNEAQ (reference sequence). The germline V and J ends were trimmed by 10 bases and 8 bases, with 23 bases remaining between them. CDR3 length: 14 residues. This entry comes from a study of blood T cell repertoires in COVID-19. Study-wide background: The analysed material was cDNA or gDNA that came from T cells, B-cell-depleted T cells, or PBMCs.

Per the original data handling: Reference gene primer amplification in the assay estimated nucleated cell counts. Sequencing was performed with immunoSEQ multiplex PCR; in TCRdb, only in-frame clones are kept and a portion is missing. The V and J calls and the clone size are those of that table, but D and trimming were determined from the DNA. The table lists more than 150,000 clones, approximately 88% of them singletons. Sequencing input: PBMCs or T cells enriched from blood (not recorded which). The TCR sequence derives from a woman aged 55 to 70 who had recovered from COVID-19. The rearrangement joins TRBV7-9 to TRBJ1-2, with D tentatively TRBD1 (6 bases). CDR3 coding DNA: TGTGCCATCGATACACAGGGCGACGTTCACGGCTACACCTTC. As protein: CAIDTQGDVHGYTF.